Listed here is a single TCR beta chain. Its antigen is undetermined. At sampling all donors were nominally healthy, likely with unrecorded immune exposures. The data were taken from a study of cytomegalovirus exposure and HLA in healthy donors. General study results and limits: The Asian-associated ancestry cluster reportedly had fewer N-insertions than the approximately 670-donor mean in a later analysis. Immune exposure information comprised only CMV serostatus.

Primers included in the PCR were 60 Vbeta and 13 Jbeta primers. TCRdb's copy holds only in-frame clones and misses some; the assay was immunoSEQ multiplex PCR. The sample records 150,000 to 200,000 clones, about four fifths being singletons. The clonotype was recovered from a man aged 18 to 30 in good health and CMV-seronegative. Material: PBMCs.

CDR3 protein: CASSSSRNEQFF. CDR3 coding DNA: TGTGCCAGCAGCTCATCCCGGAATGAGCAGTTCTTC. The rearrangement links TRBV7-2 to TRBJ2-1; no clear D. This CDR3 has 12 amino acids. The V gene lost 4 bases and the J gene lost 7 bases, with 8 bases spanning the gap. CDR1 and CDR2 from the germline V gene are SGHTA and FQGNSA.